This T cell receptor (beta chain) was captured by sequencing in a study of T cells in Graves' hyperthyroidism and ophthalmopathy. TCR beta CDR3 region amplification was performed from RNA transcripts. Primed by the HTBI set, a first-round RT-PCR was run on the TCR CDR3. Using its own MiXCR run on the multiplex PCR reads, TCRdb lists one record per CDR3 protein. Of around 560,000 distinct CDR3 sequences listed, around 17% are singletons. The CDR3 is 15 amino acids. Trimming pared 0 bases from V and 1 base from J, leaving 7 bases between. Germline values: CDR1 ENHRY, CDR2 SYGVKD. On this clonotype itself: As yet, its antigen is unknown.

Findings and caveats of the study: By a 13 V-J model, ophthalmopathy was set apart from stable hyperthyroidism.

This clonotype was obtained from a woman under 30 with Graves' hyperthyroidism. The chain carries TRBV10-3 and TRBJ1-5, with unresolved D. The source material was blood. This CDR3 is CAISESKQSNQPQHF. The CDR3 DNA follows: TGTGCCATCAGTGAGTCGAAGCAGAGCAATCAGCCCCAGCATTTT.